What follows are 17 T cell receptor beta chains derived from one specimen sequenced in a study of blood T cell repertoires in COVID-19. The method was immunoSEQ multiplex PCR; TCRdb's version includes in-frame clones alone and lacks a portion of them. The table records hundreds of thousands of clones, roughly 80% of them present only once. Sequenced: peripheral blood. These receptors all stem from a woman aged 55-70 years with active or convalescent COVID-19.

This sequence joins TRBV5-1 and TRBJ1-5; D call uncertain. CDR1 and CDR2 from the germline V gene are SGHRS and YFSETQ. CDR3 length equals 15 residues. V was shortened by 0 bases and J by 2 bases, with 9 bases between the two germline ends. Written as DNA, the CDR3 is TGCGCCAGCAGCTTGGGAGGGAGCGGCAATCAGCCCCAGCATTTT. It yields the protein CASSLGGSGNQPQHF.

This chain connects TRBV19 to TRBJ1-1; D is uncertain. The CDR3 has 15 residues. V lost 6 bases and J 3 bases, leaving 17 bases between the germline ends. Germline V gives CDR1 LNHDA, CDR2 SQIVND (reference sequence). The CDR3: CASSLEPEWDTEAFF. The DNA of the CDR3 is TGTGCCAGTAGCCTGGAGCCAGAATGGGACACTGAAGCTTTCTTT.

The rearrangement uses TRBV5-1 and TRBJ1-1; D is unresolved. V dropped 6 bases and J dropped 6 bases, with 21 bases sitting between them. The germline V gene encodes CDR1 SGHRS and CDR2 YFSETQ. The CDR3 totals 15 residues. CDR3 amino acids: CASTPLAGEVAEAFF. The DNA for the CDR3 is TGCGCCAGCACTCCCCTTGCCGGGGAAGTCGCTGAAGCTTTCTTT.

V and J are TRBV25-1 and TRBJ1-3, with D uncertain. CDR3 length equals 18 residues. Germline V gene lookup returns CDR1 MGHDK and CDR2 SYGVNS. The V gene lost 3 bases and the J gene lost 0 bases, with 18 bases spanning the gap. The CDR3 region has the DNA TGTGCCAGCAGTGATACGTCTCTAGACGCGAGCTCTGGAAACACCATATATTTT. This translates into CASSDTSLDASSGNTIYF.

The gene calls are TRBV7-9 and TRBJ2-7; 9 nucleotides line up with TRBD1. The CDR3 runs to 18 residues. The V gene's germline CDR1 is SEHNR and CDR2 FQNEAQ (reference sequence). V was pared by 2 bases and J by 1 base, with 12 bases of the junction left unmatched. This CDR3 reads CASSLSYRGPLPSYEQYF. The DNA of the CDR3 is TGTGCCAGCAGCTTATCTTACAGGGGGCCGCTCCCTTCCTACGAGCAGTACTTC.

A single count supports this clone. The conserved phenylalanine or tryptophan is not found at the CDR3 terminus, so this likely reflects a read error. The DNA is left out, because the CDR3 cannot be placed on it with certainty; the CDR3 is given as TCRdb lists it. V usage is TRBV21-1 and J usage is TRBJ1-2; no check of the table's D call, TRBD1, against the DNA was made. TRBV21-1 is deemed a pseudogene. The CDR3 sequence runs 12 residues, both termini included. This CDR3 is CASMGRDREVCI.

The chain has TRBV4-1 and TRBJ2-5; 13 nucleotides line up with TRBD2. The CDR3 length is 17 residues. V shed 4 bases and J 5 bases; nucleotides not matched to a gene: 10. Germline V gene sequence: CDR1 MGHRA, CDR2 YSYEKL. As DNA, the CDR3 is TGCGCCAGCAGCCGAACTAGCGGGGGGGCCGGTAGGGAGACCCAGTACTTC. This gives the protein CASSRTSGGAGRETQYF.

The chain links TRBV9 to TRBJ2-7, with 8 bases that match TRBD2. Per germline, CDR1 SGDLS and CDR2 YYNGEE. The CDR3 contains 17 residues. V was clipped by 4 bases and J by 0 bases; unmatched bases: 12. As DNA, the CDR3 is TGTGCCAGCAGCAACCCCTCCCTGGCGGGGGGCTCCTACGAGCAGTACTTC. It specifies CASSNPSLAGGSYEQYF.

The V call is TRBV4-1, the J call TRBJ2-7, with a weak D call TRBD1 (5 bases). This CDR3 region has 14 residues. Germline CDR1 and CDR2: MGHRA and YSYEKL. V dropped 3 bases and J dropped 6 bases, with 15 bases sitting between them. CDR3 bases: TGCGCCAGCAGCCATCTGTATAAGGGGTTCGAGCAGTACTTC. Residues: CASSHLYKGFEQYF.

This clone was picked up one time. V is TRBV9 and J is TRBJ1-2, with 8 bases matching TRBD1. The CDR3 extends over 16 amino acids. Trimming took 0 bases from V and 7 from J; bases not matched to a gene: 11. Per germline, CDR1 SGDLS and CDR2 YYNGEE. This CDR3 is CASSVDQGAGAGGYTF. DNA of the CDR3: TGTGCCAGCAGCGTAGACCAGGGGGCAGGGGCAGGTGGCTACACCTTC.

The chain is built from TRBV7-6 and TRBJ2-7; 10 bases agree with TRBD1. The ends lost 5 bases at V and 7 bases at J; junction bases unmatched: 2. This CDR3 region has 12 residues. From germline, CDR1 is SGHVS and CDR2 FNYEAQ. In nucleotides, the CDR3 is TGTGCCAGCAGCCGGACAGGGGGTGAGCAGTACTTC. It encodes CASSRTGGEQYF.

The J gene is TRBJ2-3, the V gene TRBV30; TRBD2 matches at 10 bases. The CDR3 runs to 17 residues. Trimming took 1 base from V and 3 from J; bases not matched to a gene: 10. Germline V gene sequence: CDR1 GTSNPN, CDR2 SVGIG (reference sequence). The CDR3: CAWSAMDSGGATDTQYF. The CDR3 coding sequence is TGTGCCTGGAGTGCGATGGACAGCGGGGGGGCAACAGATACGCAGTATTTT.

The chain uses TRBV6-1 and TRBJ2-5, with TRBD2 matching over 10 bases. Germline V CDR1 and CDR2: MNHNS, SASEGT. Losses at the gene ends were 3 bases for V and 5 bases for J; bases not matched to a gene: 18. This CDR3 has 19 amino acids. The CDR3: CASSDLTSGSDPRWETQYF. The CDR3 coding sequence is TGTGCCAGCAGTGACCTGACTAGCGGGTCAGACCCACGTTGGGAGACCCAGTACTTC.

This sequence joins TRBV5-1 and TRBJ2-6, with D perhaps matching TRBD1 (5 bases). Trimming removed 0 bases at V and 2 bases at J, with 6 bases between. Germline values: CDR1 SGHRS, CDR2 YFSETQ. The length of the CDR3 is 15 residues. The CDR3 region is CASSLAGTGANVLTF. The CDR3 region has the DNA TGCGCCAGCAGCTTGGCAGGGACTGGGGCCAACGTCCTGACTTTC.

CDR3 sequence: CASSGTAFYGYTF. CDR3 sequence (DNA): TGTGCCAGTTCCGGGACAGCTTTTTATGGCTACACCTTC. The chain carries TRBV12-3 or TRBV12-4 and TRBJ1-2; 7 nucleotides agree with TRBD1. This CDR3 has 13 amino acids. V lost 9 bases, J lost 5 bases, and 9 bases stayed unmatched.

V gene TRBV2 combines with J gene TRBJ2-5; 11 positions match TRBD1. Looked up from germline, CDR1 is SNHLY and CDR2 is FYNNEI. The trim removed 6 bases at V and 4 bases at J, leaving 7 bases unmatched. The CDR3 consists of 15 residues. CDR3 DNA: TGTGCCAGCAGCGGACAGGGGGCCTCCGGAGAGACCCAGTACTTC. Its protein product is CASSGQGASGETQYF.

This clone was found a few times. V and J are TRBV30 and TRBJ2-3, with 7 bases matching TRBD1. Germline V gives CDR1 GTSNPN, CDR2 SVGIG (reference sequence). V was pared by 2 bases and J by 1 base, with 3 bases of the junction left unmatched. The CDR3 extends over 14 amino acids. CDR3 sequence (DNA): TGTGCCTGGAGTAAAGGGGGCGGCACAGATACGCAGTATTTT. This gives the protein CAWSKGGGTDTQYF.